This TCR beta chain was observed in a study of cytomegalovirus exposure and HLA in healthy donors. Repertoires were generated with immunoSEQ multiplex PCR, while TCRdb's copy carries only in-frame clones and drops some. The sample has 90,000 to 130,000 clones, around 95% seen once; the top ten hold 0.67%. Comment on this clone: The target antigen is unknown.

Study findings and constraints: Reports described diagnosis of cytomegalovirus status by the classifier as highly specific and sensitive. The study designated 150 or so TCR beta chains cytomegalovirus-associated.

The sequenced sample was PBMCs. This receptor was taken from a woman between 18 and 30 years old in good health and CMV-seronegative.

CDR3: CASSIGGANTGELFF. The CDR3 DNA follows: TGTGCCAGTAGTATAGGGGGAGCTAACACCGGGGAGCTGTTTTTT. The genes are TRBV19 and TRBJ2-2; TRBD2 is a possible D gene (5 bases). Looked up from germline, CDR1 is LNHDA and CDR2 is SQIVND (reference sequence). Trimming removed 1 base at V and 2 bases at J, with 8 bases between. The CDR3 length is 15 residues.